This TCR beta chain was sequenced for a study of blood T cell repertoires in COVID-19. Study as a whole: The cDNA or gDNA used as material had been derived from T cells, B-cell-depleted T cells, or PBMCs.

Authors' processing steps: Amplification with reference gene primers provided the estimates of nucleated cell counts. Sequenced by immunoSEQ multiplex PCR; TCRdb stores in-frame clones only, minus some. That table supplies the V and J calls and clone size; D and trimming were determined from the DNA. The sample has 200,000 or so clones, approximately 80% seen once. CDR3 size: 15 residues. V gave up 3 bases and J gave up 0 bases; unmatched junction bases: 2. Germline CDR1 is MNHEY and CDR2 is SMNVEV (reference sequence). Self-reported history from a screening survey and questionnaire set each donor's cohort. Symptom resolution, clearance, or two negative PCRs marked donors in Cohort 3 as recovered.

The V call is TRBV27, the J call TRBJ1-5, with 7 bases identical to TRBD1. This clonotype was sampled from a man aged 60-69 years who had recovered from COVID-19. The sequenced sample consisted of PBMCs or T cells enriched from blood (not recorded which). The CDR3 reads CASSLTGNSNQPQHF. As DNA, the CDR3 is TGTGCCAGCAGTTTGACAGGGAATAGCAATCAGCCCCAGCATTTT.